Listed here are 21 T cell receptor beta chains from one sample, sequenced in a study of T-cell reconstitution after alpha-beta-depleted transplantation in children (dated by TCRdb to 2016 to 2018). The treatment or condition tag for this specimen amounts to: allogeneic hematopoietic cell transplantation with graft depleted of TCRalphabeta T cells and CD19 B cells. The protocol used for the library was PCR. These reads were obtained on an Illumina HiSeq 2500. TCR library preparation used molecular barcoding, with unique molecular identifiers applied to normalize quantification of the TCRbeta repertoire. TCRdb trimmed the raw reads at Q25, called clones with MiXCR and kept productive beta chains. Identical CDR3 proteins give one entry, which carries the most common genes and DNA. The sample has around 600,000 distinct CDR3 sequences on record, 23% of them singletons. The top ten clones comprise roughly an eighth of the sample.

The specimen comprised PBMCs, mostly from graft donor cells, sampled 360 days after TCRalphabeta/CD19-depleted stem cell transplant. Every receptor here comes from a boy under three years old who had a stem cell transplant for acute myeloid leukemia, so the T cells may come from the graft donor.

This clonotype has more than one count but fewer than ten. This chain connects TRBV20-1 to TRBJ1-2, with 9 bases fitting TRBD1. Germline V gene sequence: CDR1 DFQATT, CDR2 SNEGSKA (reference sequence). Trimming removed 1 base from V and 7 bases from J; junction bases left unmatched: 7. This CDR3 has 14 residues. CDR3 sequence reads: CSARAGTGLGGYTF. CDR3 nucleotides: TGCAGTGCTAGAGCCGGGACAGGGTTGGGTGGCTACACCTTC.

The J gene is TRBJ2-7, the V gene TRBV7-2, with 8 bases identical to TRBD2. The CDR3 length is 15 residues. Germline CDR1 and CDR2: SGHTA and FQGNSA. Trimming removed 3 bases from V and 2 bases from J; junction bases left unmatched: 6. The CDR3 reads CASSFAGGATYEQYF. CDR3 in DNA: TGTGCCAGCAGCTTTGCGGGGGGAGCCACCTACGAGCAGTACTTC.

Many counts were recorded for this clonotype. The rearrangement joins TRBV7-6 to TRBJ2-7; D unresolved. Between the trimmed V and J ends, which lost 7 bases and 0 bases, there was a span of 13 bases. Looked up from germline, CDR1 is SGHVS and CDR2 is FNYEAQ. The CDR3 is 14 residues long. The CDR3 DNA reads as TGTGCCAGCACCCCCCGAACGGGCTCCTACGAGCAGTACTTC. It codes for CASTPRTGSYEQYF.

V is TRBV29-1 and J is TRBJ2-2; TRBD1 matches 7 bases. Trimming took 4 bases from V and 6 from J; bases not matched to a gene: 2. This CDR3 is built from 12 residues. Germline CDR1 SQVTM, CDR2 ANQGSEA. For the CDR3, the DNA is TGCAGCGTTGGACAGGGCCCCGGGGAGCTGTTTTTT. It is translated as CSVGQGPGELFF.

This clonotype was detected only a few times. This chain connects TRBV7-2 to TRBJ2-1, with TRBD1 matching 8 bases. Germline V gene lookup returns CDR1 SGHTA and CDR2 FQGNSA. J lost 6 bases, V lost 3 bases, and 4 bases had no gene match. The CDR3 covers 14 residues. CDR3 sequence reads: CASSFRDRRNEQFF. Written as DNA, the CDR3 is TGTGCCAGCAGCTTCCGGGACAGGCGCAATGAGCAGTTCTTC.

V and J are TRBV12-3 or TRBV12-4 and TRBJ2-6; tentatively, D is TRBD1 or TRBD2 (5 bases each). V was pared by 6 bases and J by 2 bases, with 17 bases between. The CDR3 is 17 residues long. CDR3 coding DNA: TGTGCCAGCAGCCCCTGGGGACGGGGCGCTGGGGCCAACGTCCTGACTTTC. Protein: CASSPWGRGAGANVLTF.

The V and J genes are TRBV9 and TRBJ1-4, with D perhaps TRBD1 (5 bases). The V gene lost 3 bases and the J gene lost 3 bases, with 12 bases spanning the gap. CDR3 length: 15 amino acids. Germline CDR1 SGDLS, CDR2 YYNGEE. CDR3 protein: CASSAGPGPNEKLFF. CDR3 sequence (DNA): TGTGCCAGCAGCGCCGGACCGGGACCTAATGAAAAACTGTTTTTT.

The chain has TRBV20-1 and TRBJ2-7, with D perhaps matching TRBD1 (5 bases). This CDR3 contains 13 residues. V lost 5 bases and J 6 bases, leaving 17 bases between the germline ends. The germline CDR1 and CDR2 sequences are DFQATT and SNEGSKA (reference sequence). This CDR3 is CSAEKGFSGEQYV. The CDR3 coding sequence is TGCAGTGCTGAAAAGGGGTTTTCAGGCGAGCAGTACGTC.

The table lists this clonotype with a few counts. The V gene is TRBV20-1, the J gene TRBJ2-1; 7 nucleotides agree with TRBD2. Trimming removed 0 bases from V and 0 bases from J; junction bases left unmatched: 8. CDR1 and CDR2 (germline): DFQATT, SNEGSKA (reference sequence). The CDR3 loop spans 17 amino acids. The CDR3 sequence is CSAREAAGWGSYNEQFF. CDR3 nucleotide sequence: TGCAGTGCTAGAGAGGCAGCGGGGTGGGGCTCCTACAATGAGCAGTTCTTC.

This clonotype has a handful of counts. The chain is built from TRBV20-1 and TRBJ1-1, with a weak D call TRBD1 (5 bases). This CDR3 is 12 amino acids long. The V gene lost 7 bases and the J gene lost 0 bases, with 9 bases spanning the gap. In germline, CDR1 is DFQATT, CDR2 SNEGSKA (reference sequence). CDR3 bases: TGCAGTGGGACACGTATGAACACTGAAGCTTTCTTT. It yields the protein CSGTRMNTEAFF.

This clonotype was detected many times. The V and J genes are TRBV20-1 and TRBJ2-2; D is unclear. V lost 6 bases and J 8 bases, leaving 10 bases between the germline ends. From germline, CDR1 is DFQATT and CDR2 SNEGSKA (reference sequence). The CDR3 loop spans 11 amino acids. CDR3 DNA sequence: TGCAGTGCCCTCCTTTGGGGGGAGCTGTTTTTT. It yields the protein CSALLWGELFF.

The table lists this clonotype with many counts. The J gene is TRBJ2-5, the V gene TRBV5-1; D could derive from TRBD1 or TRBD2 (6 bases each). Trimming left V 0 bases short and J 2 bases short, with 11 bases between. This CDR3 is 15 amino acids long. The V gene's germline CDR1 is SGHRS and CDR2 YFSETQ. CDR3 loop: CASSLDRGLQETQYF. As DNA, the CDR3 is TGCGCCAGCAGCTTGGATCGGGGGCTGCAAGAGACCCAGTACTTC.

This clonotype was counted a few times. The chain employs TRBV4-2 and TRBJ2-3; D gene uncertain. The CDR3 length is 15 residues. The V gene lost 0 bases and the J gene lost 4 bases, with 11 bases spanning the gap. Per germline, CDR1 LGHNA and CDR2 YNFKEQ. The CDR3 bases are TGTGCCAGCAGCCAAGATCCGGGCCGGGCAGATACGCAGTATTTT. Its protein product is CASSQDPGRADTQYF.

The chain combines TRBV28 with TRBJ2-7; TRBD1 agrees at 8 bases. The V gene end was trimmed by 6 bases and the J gene end by 4 bases; junction bases not matched to a gene: 11. The V gene's germline CDR1 is MDHEN and CDR2 SYDVKM. The CDR3 runs 15 residues. The CDR3 DNA is TGTGCCAGCAGCGGACAGGGCCTTCATACTTACGAGCAGTACTTC. Amino acids: CASSGQGLHTYEQYF.

This clonotype was counted at least ten times. V is TRBV12-3 or TRBV12-4 and J is TRBJ2-3; D is unresolved. The CDR3 sequence is 15 residues long. The ends were cut back, 6 bases at V and 4 bases at J, with 17 bases in the middle. CDR3 sequence: CASSPSAGISDTQYF. DNA of the CDR3: TGTGCCAGCAGCCCCTCTGCCGGAATCTCAGATACGCAGTATTTT.

This clonotype was observed at least ten times. The chain has TRBV7-2 and TRBJ2-3; 7 positions agree with TRBD1. This CDR3 has 15 amino acids. V shed 4 bases and J 1 base; nucleotides not matched to a gene: 5. Germline CDR1 is SGHTA and CDR2 is FQGNSA. The CDR3 here is CASSSHRGGTDTQYF. For the CDR3, the DNA is TGTGCCAGCAGCTCCCACAGGGGAGGCACAGATACGCAGTATTTT.

The chain couples TRBV6-1 to TRBJ2-7; 7 bases match TRBD2. Germline V gives CDR1 MNHNS, CDR2 SASEGT. The CDR3 runs to 14 residues. After removal of 8 bases from V and 4 bases from J, the junction contained 11 bases not matched to a gene. CDR3 amino acids: CASPPGASGYEQYV. CDR3 in DNA: TGTGCCAGCCCACCCGGGGCTAGCGGTTACGAGCAGTACGTC.

This clonotype has a count of ten or more. The gene calls are TRBV12-3 or TRBV12-4 and TRBJ1-5; D gene ambiguous. The CDR3 length is 15 residues. V was shortened by 5 bases and J by 4 bases, with 15 bases between the two germline ends. CDR3 DNA sequence: TGTGCCAGCAGTCCTGATGGGATGAGGAATCAGCCCCAGCATTTT. As protein: CASSPDGMRNQPQHF.

The rearrangement joins TRBV3-1 to TRBJ1-2; 8 bases are shared with TRBD1. CDR1 and CDR2 from the germline V gene are LGHDT and YNNKEL (reference sequence). The trim removed 4 bases at V and 6 bases at J, leaving 7 bases unmatched. The CDR3 runs to 14 residues. CDR3 DNA sequence: TGTGCCAGCAGCCCAGGACAGGGAGCCCATGGCTACACCTTC. Protein product: CASSPGQGAHGYTF.

This clonotype appeared many times. This chain connects TRBV27 to TRBJ2-5; D remains ambiguous. The germline V and J ends were trimmed by 2 bases and 3 bases, with 13 bases remaining between them. The length of the CDR3 is 15 residues. CDR1 and CDR2 (germline): MNHEY, SMNVEV (reference sequence). CDR3 sequence reads: CASSLGGRGKETQYF. Here the CDR3 DNA reads TGTGCCAGCAGTTTAGGTGGACGCGGAAAAGAGACCCAGTACTTC.

The chain couples TRBV15 to TRBJ2-7, with no clear D. CDR3 length: 14 residues. Germline lookup yields CDR1 LNHNV and CDR2 YYDKDF (reference sequence). Trimming took off 4 bases at V and 4 bases at J, with 14 bases between the two ends. The CDR3 DNA follows: TGTGCCACCAGCAAGGAATATGGCATTTACGAGCAGTACGTC. Translated: CATSKEYGIYEQYV.